This T cell receptor beta chain was observed in a study of T cells after yellow fever vaccination. CDR1 is WSHSY, CDR2 SAAADI, per germline. V was clipped by 8 bases and J by 8 bases; unmatched bases: 7. The CDR3 consists of 13 residues. This clonotype appeared many times. Via MiXCR, TCRdb re-called the 5' RACE reads, giving one row per CDR3 protein. The sample consists of over 100,000 distinct CDR3 sequences, under 9% of them appearing once. Source: CD8+ T cells sorted from PBMCs, taken 45 days after the yellow fever booster vaccination. The TCR sequence derives from a man aged 30 to 39 who received the YFV17D yellow fever vaccine. The chain links TRBV10-2 to TRBJ2-2; 8 bases fit TRBD1. CDR3: CASRTGSGGELFF. The CDR3 DNA sequence: TGCGCCAGCCGGACAGGGAGTGGGGGGGAGCTGTTTTTT.